Given below is one T cell receptor beta chain in context. The sample holds a few counts of this clone. Its antigen target is currently unknown. No base qualities exist here, and no much larger clone lies one base off it. In total, roughly 710 healthy bone marrow donors made up the cohort. All cohort members were sampled while nominally healthy, although unrecorded immune exposures were likely present. The donor was CMV seronegative and belonged to the group of 320 or so seronegative cohort members. A peripheral blood sample was collected from each donor, and TCR beta sequencing was performed on peripheral blood mononuclear cells. Genomic DNA was extracted from the blood cell samples with the Qiagen DNeasy Blood Extraction Kit. The library was generated by the immunoSEQ multiplex PCR assay. For the multiplex PCR, a mixture combining 60 forward primers for TCR Vbeta segments and 13 reverse primers for TCR Jbeta segments was used. The CDR3 region of rearranged TCR beta genes was amplified from genomic DNA with a multiplex PCR assay. The amplified TCR beta libraries were sequenced on the Illumina HiSeq System as 87-base-pair reads. The published analysis was carried out like this. In a later analysis, some 80 million unique TCR beta chains were counted across the roughly 670 repertoires, and approximately 11 million of these chains were shared by at least two donors. A nearest-neighbor algorithm error-corrected the raw reads and collapsed the reads into unique sequences, merging closely related sequences to remove PCR and sequencing errors. V, D and J gene segments were assigned by aligning CDR3 sequences to IMGT reference sequences. For a sequence to be retained, a match of at least six nucleotides was required to both a V gene segment and a J gene segment. Rearrangements were classified as productive when the CDR3 lacked stop codons and remained in frame with V and J, and all other rearrangements were classified as non-productive. Following IMGT convention, CDR3 was defined as the stretch from the second conserved V-encoded cysteine up to the conserved J-encoded phenylalanine. In an earlier analysis of around 540 of the donors, sequences lacking an unambiguous match to a single V gene segment were excluded. In an earlier analysis of several hundred of the donors, V segments were called functional above 56.7% productive rearrangements and were called segregating when the between-donor standard deviation exceeded 5%. A statistical classification framework was built for diagnosing cytomegalovirus status from the catalog of TCR beta chain sequences. In a later analysis, TCR nucleotide sequences were compared against IMGT/GENE-DB human TR gene sequences so that V and J genes could be assigned. A later analysis assigned CDR3 sequences and most-parsimonious VDJ recombination scenarios with the TCRdist pipeline. In a later analysis, each TCR beta chain was defined by its CDR3 amino acid sequence together with its V-gene family, and reads without a unique V-gene family were excluded. A later analysis removed 592 highly shared, low-generation-probability nucleotide sequences to deal with suspected cross-contamination and a sequencing artifact. For each public chain, a later analysis derived a clonal expansion index from normalized ranks of inferred template counts within each repertoire. A later analysis computed generation probabilities with a VDJ recombination model fitted to out-of-frame rearrangements, and checked the results against IGoR. Hypergeometric tests were used in a later analysis to score TCR-TCR, TCR-HLA and TCR-CMV co-occurrence, with a repertoire-size bias correction applied to the TCR pairs. False discovery rates were estimated in a later analysis by permuting HLA or CMV assignments 20 times. A later analysis grouped co-occurring TCRs with DBSCAN, adding TCRdist sequence similarity when clustering within HLA-allele-positive subsets. Repertoires with fewer than 30,000 or more than 120,000 public chains, plus five repertoires with anomalous nucleotide sharing, were excluded from co-occurrence clustering. The table was pulled from immuneACCESS by TCRdb, which kept in-frame rearrangements only. Such tables lose some clones; where checked, under half of the loss comes from unresolved V genes, and the rest has no known cause. Clone size and V and J calls were adopted from that table, with D and trimming inferred from the DNA. Recorded for this sample are around 150,000 clones; around 78% of them occurred a single time. 3.1% of the sample rests with the top ten.

This sample is drawn from a study of cytomegalovirus exposure and HLA in healthy donors (dated by TCRdb to about 2017). Background on the whole study: According to an earlier analysis of around 600 of the donors, 150 million to 200 million T cells yielded 100 million or so unique TCR beta sequences and 250 to 350 Gb of sequence data. All discovery cohort repertoires had been generated on a single sequencing platform. To predict cytomegalovirus infection status, the study brought together high-throughput TCR immunosequencing, statistical association of individual TCRs with disease status, and machine learning. Donor age, sex, ethnicity and CMV serostatus were compiled alongside the repertoire data. HLA typing included class I and class II loci at four-digit resolution. The number of donors typed differed by locus, with 629-630 for A, B, C, DRB1 and DQB1, approximately 500 for DQA1, about 610 for DPA1, and 472 for DPB1. Roughly 5 DR-DQ haplotypes were handled as single units for association and clustering, since linkage in the cohort was strong. The aim of the study was to test whether cataloging public T cell receptors could identify signatures of past pathogen exposure. In a later analysis, previously published TCR beta repertoires from about 670 donors were re-analyzed and high-resolution HLA genotyping was added so that TCR occurrence patterns could be studied. Rather than drawing on any new phenotypic data, the later analysis identified candidate immune exposures from TCR beta sequences and the way those sequences occurred across donors. Among the approximately 400 genotyped donors, about 85% belonged to the genetic ancestry cluster associated with self-reported Caucasian donors. To decide whether each TCR beta V gene segment behaved as functional or pseudogenic, an earlier analysis of fewer than 750 of the donors relied on high-throughput TCR beta sequencing. Across about 370 genotyped donors of the cohort, an average of roughly 250,000 unique TCR beta nucleotide sequences per donor were sequenced, and approximately 17% of those sequences were non-productive. Around 320 gigabases of sequencing data and approximately 84 million unique TCR sequences were included in an early release covering 500 to 750 HLA-typed donors. Genome-wide SNP genotypes for about 60% of the roughly 670 donors were used in a later genetic analysis, which treated that subset as a discovery cohort. The study used immunosequencing to profile the T cell repertoires of several hundred subjects and linked those repertoires to cytomegalovirus serostatus. Along with the roughly 710-subject first cohort, a separate validation cohort of over a hundred different subjects was used.

What the work shows at the level of the full study, not this receptor alone: Three of the identified cytomegalovirus-associated TCR beta chains were confirmed in vitro to be specific for cytomegalovirus antigens. In the study, around 150 TCR beta chains were listed as associated with cytomegalovirus. Several of the top co-occurrence clusters appeared to be linked to parvovirus B19, influenza, CMV and Epstein-Barr virus, according to a later analysis. In a later analysis, HLA-associated TCR beta chains showed more clonal expansion and lower generation probabilities than non-associated chains that were equally common. According to a later analysis, TCR association rates differed among HLA loci, with DRB1 alleles showing the most associated TCRs and HLA-C alleles showing the fewest. For the cohort, immune exposure information was limited to CMV serostatus. Some 16 rarely observed V segments, including chromosome 9 orphons, were excluded from the earlier analysis of a few hundred of the donors because counts were too low. Because HLA typing was unavailable for some donors at each locus, only the typed subset was used in association tests. The authors suggested that the approach could potentially be extended to other disease states and immunological phenotypes. When HLA alleles, especially DR and DQ, strongly co-occurred, TCR associations were difficult to assign to individual alleles. Only TCR beta chains were sequenced in this cohort, and the absence of alpha or paired-chain data limited detectable features. The classifier was reported to diagnose cytomegalovirus status with high specificity and sensitivity in both the original and validation cohorts. In a later analysis, most CMV-associated TCR beta chains were found to appear HLA-restricted, with HLA associations seemingly driven largely by CMV exposure. Because the 87-base-pair reads could not distinguish some IMGT-functional V segments, including TRBV6-2 and TRBV6-3, those segments were excluded. A later genetic analysis reported fewer N-insertions in productive TCRs among donors in an Asian-associated ancestry cluster than the roughly 700-donor mean. A later genetic analysis associated a missense DCLRE1C variant with V-gene and J-gene trimming of TCR beta chains, and an independent cohort replicated the association. In an earlier analysis of some 500 of the donors, most TCR beta V segments were observed in productive rearrangements about 90% or about 30% of the time, broadly matching IMGT annotations. A further reported finding was that TCR beta sequences accurately predicted the HLA-A and HLA-B alleles for most subjects in the first cohort. Specific HLA alleles were associated with 16,951 TCR beta sequences at a false discovery rate of 0.05 in a later analysis. While some public TCRs were present in many individuals, most TCR sequences turned up only very rarely across donors. The sequencing pipeline was judged likely to have produced a cluster of highly shared sequence variants as a technical artifact. Sequencing depth was assumed to be roughly uniform across donors in the presence/absence analyses, though that assumption may not hold. Linkage disequilibrium might explain the correlated functional status among segregating V segments, but an unknown experimental factor could not be excluded.

From the germline V gene, CDR1 is SGHDN and CDR2 is FVKESK. V trim: 0 bases; J trim: 5 bases; unmatched bases: 9. The CDR3 sequence holds 16 residues, the cysteine and phenylalanine included. The only DNA kept is the CDR3, 48 bases in frame from the first base. Sequences were obtained from PBMCs. The sequence was obtained from a woman between 40 and 50 years old in good health and CMV-seronegative. In this chain, TRBV14 is recombined with TRBJ2-5, and 7 junction bases match TRBD1. The CDR3 protein: CASSQDPGQSGETQYF. The bases read TGTGCCAGCAGCCAAGACCCGGGACAGTCAGGGGAGACCCAGTACTTC.